Following are 26 T cell receptor beta chains from one sample sequenced in a study of blood T cell repertoires in COVID-19. TCRdb's copy holds only in-frame clones and misses some; the assay was immunoSEQ multiplex PCR. The table has 100,000 to 150,000 clones, around nine tenths seen once. The sequenced sample was peripheral blood. The source of these receptors is a woman in her 70s with COVID-19, enrolled during active disease.

A few counts support this clone. In DNA, the CDR3 is TGTGCCAGCAGTGAAGCCGGGATGAGCCAGCCCCAGCATTTT. Encoded protein: CASSEAGMSQPQHF. The chain employs TRBV6-1 and TRBJ1-5; D remains ambiguous. The CDR3 length is 14 residues. The germline CDR1 and CDR2 sequences are MNHNS and SASEGT. V lost 0 bases to trimming and J lost 7 bases, with 10 bases between them.

This sequence joins TRBV7-8 and TRBJ1-5; TRBD1 is a possible D gene (6 bases). Germline CDR1 reads SGHVS; CDR2 reads FQNEAQ. This CDR3 is built from 12 residues. V dropped 1 base and J dropped 11 bases, with 9 bases sitting between them. CDR3 nucleotides: TGTGCCAGCAGCTTAGTGCAGGGGTCCCAGCATTTT. Encoded protein: CASSLVQGSQHF.

The chain recombines TRBV3-1 (or the pseudogene TRBV3-2) with TRBJ1-1; the D gene is possibly TRBD1 (6 bases). The CDR3 has 14 amino acids. Between the trimmed V and J ends, which lost 0 bases and 1 base, there was a span of 6 bases. Germline loops: CDR1 LGHDT, CDR2 YNNKEL (reference sequence). The CDR3 bases are TGTGCCAGCAGCCAAGAGGGGGCGAACACTGAAGCTTTCTTT. Residues: CASSQEGANTEAFF.

With regard to this clone: Other DNA sequences from this sample encode an identical CDR3 as well. This sequence joins TRBV3-1 (or the pseudogene TRBV3-2) and TRBJ1-1; D not resolved. The CDR3 extends over 14 amino acids. The germline gives CDR1 LGHDT, CDR2 YNNKEL (reference sequence). Between the trimmed V and J ends, which lost 0 bases and 3 bases, there was a span of 8 bases. This chain's CDR3 is CASSQEGRHTEAFF. For the CDR3, the DNA is TGTGCCAGCAGCCAAGAAGGGAGGCACACTGAAGCTTTCTTT.

The genes are TRBV30 and TRBJ2-3; a weak D match, TRBD2 (6 bases). Germline V lookup: CDR1 GTSNPN, CDR2 SVGIG (reference sequence). Trimming removed 1 base at V and 4 bases at J, with 12 bases between. The CDR3 runs to 14 residues. Here the CDR3 reads CAWSARGYADTQYF. The CDR3 nucleotides are TGTGCCTGGAGTGCCCGGGGGTATGCAGATACGCAGTATTTT.

The chain joins TRBV6-5 to TRBJ2-7; 15 bases align to TRBD2. The CDR3 is made up of 15 amino acids. Germline values: CDR1 MNHEY, CDR2 SVGAGI. V shed 6 bases, J shed 4 bases, and the junction held 4 bases outside the gene matches. The CDR3 is CASRGLAGGRYEQYF. The CDR3 DNA reads TGTGCCAGCAGGGGACTAGCGGGGGGCCGGTACGAGCAGTACTTC.

This chain's CDR3 is CASSLESSGNTIYF. CDR3 coding DNA: TGTGCCAGCAGCTTAGAGAGCTCTGGAAACACCATATATTTT. The chain couples TRBV7-8 to TRBJ1-3; D is undetermined. The length of the CDR3 is 14 residues. Germline values: CDR1 SGHVS, CDR2 FQNEAQ. Trimming removed 1 base from V and 0 bases from J, with 4 bases in between.

The CDR3 region is CASSQGDRARYQETQYF. In DNA, the CDR3 is TGCGCCAGCAGCCAAGGGGACAGGGCCCGATACCAAGAGACCCAGTACTTC. The chain recombines TRBV4-1 with TRBJ2-5; 9 bases line up with TRBD1. V shed 1 base and J 0 bases; nucleotides not matched to a gene: 6. The germline V gene has CDR1 MGHRA and CDR2 YSYEKL. The CDR3 is 17 amino acids.

This chain connects TRBV20-1 to TRBJ1-1, with D perhaps matching TRBD1 (5 bases). Germline V gene data show CDR1 as DFQATT and CDR2 as SNEGSKA (reference sequence). This CDR3 is 10 amino acids long. With 5 bases removed from V and 6 bases from J, the gap between germline ends came to 7 bases. DNA of the CDR3: TGCAGTGCTGGGGGGGCTGAAGCTTTCTTT. It codes for CSAGGAEAFF.

The chain joins TRBV28 to TRBJ1-1; tentatively, D is TRBD1 (5 bases). Trimming left V 5 bases short and J 11 bases short, with 21 bases between. Germline assignment: CDR1 MDHEN and CDR2 SYDVKM. CDR3 length: 14 residues. CDR3 sequence (DNA): TGTGCCAGCAGTCTTTACCCTGTGGGGGGATCGGCTTTCTTT. It specifies CASSLYPVGGSAFF.

This chain links TRBV12-3 or TRBV12-4 with TRBJ1-4; D not resolved. With 3 bases removed from V and 6 bases from J, the gap between germline ends came to 5 bases. The CDR3 contains 12 residues. The CDR3 here is CASSFGDEKLFF. CDR3 nucleotides: TGTGCCAGCAGTTTTGGAGATGAAAAACTGTTTTTT.

CDR3 bases: TGTGCCAGCAGCTCACCCGAAGACAGGTCCTACGAGCAGTACTTC. It is translated as CASSSPEDRSYEQYF. V usage is TRBV5-8 and J usage is TRBJ2-7, with D possibly being TRBD1 (6 bases). V lost 3 bases and J lost 1, with 14 bases in between. CDR1 and CDR2 from the germline V gene are SGHTS and YDEGEE. The CDR3 sequence is 15 residues long. Together with reference TRBV5-8 and TRBJ2-7, the CDR3 gives the full variable domain: EAGVTQSPTHLIKTRGQQATLRCSPISGHTSVYWYQQALGLGLQFLLWYDEGEERNRGNFPPRFSGRQFPNYSSELNVNALELEDSALYLCASSSPEDRSYEQYFGPGTRLTVT.

This chain links TRBV30 with TRBJ1-1; 8 bases are shared with TRBD1. Germline CDR1 and CDR2: GTSNPN and SVGIG (reference sequence). The CDR3 is 17 amino acids. Unmatched junction bases numbered 12, after V lost 3 bases and J lost 0 bases. This chain's CDR3 is CAWSHRQGSYLNTEAFF. CDR3 DNA: TGTGCCTGGAGCCATCGACAGGGGAGTTACCTGAACACTGAAGCTTTCTTT.

The CDR3 DNA is TGTGCCAGCAGCCGTTCAGGTCAAGATGAGCAGTTCTTC. Translation gives CASSRSGQDEQFF. The V gene is TRBV3-1 (or the pseudogene TRBV3-2), the J gene TRBJ2-1, with no clear D. There are 13 residues in the CDR3. Germline V gene data show CDR1 as LGHDT and CDR2 as YNNKEL (reference sequence). Trimming took off 4 bases at V and 8 bases at J, with 12 bases between the two ends.

The V call is TRBV19, the J call TRBJ1-4; perhaps TRBD1 as D (5 bases). CDR1 is LNHDA and CDR2 is SQIVND in the germline V gene (reference sequence). Trimming removed 3 bases from V and 1 base from J, with 9 bases in between. CDR3 length: 15 amino acids. CDR3 amino acids: CASSIQGLTNEKLFF. The CDR3 bases are TGTGCCAGTAGTATCCAGGGCCTAACTAATGAAAAACTGTTTTTT.

The CDR3 DNA reads TGTGCCAGCAGCTTGGGAGCGGGGGGAACTGACAATGAGCAGTTCTTC. The encoded protein is CASSLGAGGTDNEQFF. The genes are TRBV5-4 and TRBJ2-1; TRBD2 agrees at 9 bases. After removal of 0 bases from V and 5 bases from J, the junction contained 6 bases not matched to a gene. The CDR3 length is 16 residues. CDR1 SGHNT and CDR2 YYREEE come from the germline V gene (reference sequence).

This chain joins TRBV9 and TRBJ1-6, with 8 bases that match TRBD1. The V gene's germline CDR1 is SGDLS and CDR2 YYNGEE. CDR3 length: 16 residues. V was pared by 3 bases and J by 8 bases, with 10 bases of the junction left unmatched. Here the CDR3 DNA reads TGTGCCAGCAGCGGAAAGACAGGGGCTCCCGATTCACCCCTCCACTTT. This codes for CASSGKTGAPDSPLHF.

The chain combines TRBV5-1 with TRBJ1-1; 9 bases line up with TRBD1. Germline-derived CDR1 and CDR2 are SGHRS and YFSETQ. The CDR3 spans 16 residues. J was trimmed by 7 bases and V by 0 bases; bases with no gene match: 10. CDR3 nucleotide sequence: TGCGCCAGCAGCTTGGCTGGACAGGGGCCGCGGCATGAAGCTTTCTTT. Translation: CASSLAGQGPRHEAFF.

The chain couples TRBV28 to TRBJ2-7; D may be TRBD1 (6 bases). The CDR3 extends over 12 amino acids. Germline V gene sequence: CDR1 MDHEN, CDR2 SYDVKM. Trimming left V 4 bases short and J 7 bases short, with 11 bases between. In nucleotides, the CDR3 is TGTGCCAGCAGTTCACAGGGATGGGAGCAGTACTTC. Translation: CASSSQGWEQYF. Full variable domain (rest looked up from reference TRBV28 and TRBJ2-7): DVKVTQSSRYLVKRTGEKVFLECVQDMDHENMFWYRQDPGLGLRLIYFSYDVKMKEKGDIPEGYSVSREKKERFSLILESASTNQTSMYLCASSSQGWEQYFGPGTRLTVT.

This chain links TRBV9 with TRBJ2-7; 10 nucleotides line up with TRBD1. The V gene end was trimmed by 3 bases and the J gene end by 5 bases; junction bases not matched to a gene: 8. Germline V gene sequence: CDR1 SGDLS, CDR2 YYNGEE. The CDR3 extends over 15 amino acids. Written as DNA, the CDR3 is TGTGCCAGCAGCGCCCACGGGGACAGGGGAAACGAGCAGTACTTC. This translates into CASSAHGDRGNEQYF.

This rearrangement joins TRBV3-1 (or the pseudogene TRBV3-2) to TRBJ1-6, with D maybe TRBD1 (6 bases). Germline assignment: CDR1 LGHDT and CDR2 YNNKEL (reference sequence). This CDR3 is built from 16 residues. The V end lost 0 bases, the J end lost 10 bases, and 16 bases lay between the germline ends. The CDR3 is CASSQEGGGAGSPLHF. CDR3 coding DNA: TGTGCCAGCAGCCAAGAAGGAGGGGGGGCCGGGTCACCCCTCCACTTT.

The chain carries TRBV5-5 and TRBJ1-1; 7 nucleotides match TRBD1. This CDR3 is 12 amino acids long. Germline V CDR1 and CDR2: SGHKS, YYEKEE (reference sequence). Unmatched junction bases numbered 8, after V lost 4 bases and J lost 11 bases. CDR3 protein: CASSPSTGFAFF. CDR3 DNA: TGTGCCAGCAGCCCGTCGACAGGGTTTGCTTTCTTT.

V is TRBV15 and J is TRBJ1-1, with D possibly being TRBD1 (6 bases). From germline, CDR1 is LNHNV and CDR2 YYDKDF (reference sequence). Trimming left V 6 bases short and J 0 bases short, with 8 bases between. This CDR3 region has 13 residues. The CDR3 region is CATRDSLNTEAFF. The CDR3 DNA reads as TGTGCCACCAGGGACAGCCTGAACACTGAAGCTTTCTTT.

The gene calls are TRBV7-8 and TRBJ1-1; the match to TRBD1 covers 7 bases. After removal of 3 bases from V and 2 bases from J, the junction contained 6 bases not matched to a gene. The CDR3 spans 15 residues. Germline V lookup: CDR1 SGHVS, CDR2 FQNEAQ. CDR3 in DNA: TGTGCCAGCAGCTTGGGGGACAGCTTAAACACTGAAGCTTTCTTT. Encoded protein: CASSLGDSLNTEAFF.

This chain links TRBV18 with TRBJ2-1, with 7 nucleotides matching TRBD2. There are 15 residues in the CDR3. CDR1 KGHSH and CDR2 LQKENI come from the germline V gene. V was pared by 3 bases and J by 3 bases, with 5 bases of the junction left unmatched. In nucleotides, the CDR3 is TGTGCCAGCTCACCGACCGGGACTAACTACAATGAGCAGTTCTTC. Translation gives CASSPTGTNYNEQFF.

This chain's CDR3 is CASSIDFPQGSNQPQHF. Written as DNA, the CDR3 is TGTGCCAGTAGTATAGACTTCCCCCAGGGAAGCAATCAGCCCCAGCATTTT. The rearrangement uses TRBV19 and TRBJ1-5; D is possibly TRBD1 (5 bases). V was clipped by 0 bases and J by 1 base, with 13 bases between them. Germline-derived CDR1 and CDR2 are LNHDA and SQIVND (reference sequence). There are 17 residues in the CDR3.